The 20 T cell receptor beta chains in this list originate from one sample, sequenced in a study of vaccination effects on CD4 cells after COVID-19. Some clones are missing from TCRdb's copy, which holds only in-frame ones; the method was immunoSEQ multiplex PCR. This table has around 65,000 clones, around three quarters appearing once. These TCRs are of unknown antigen specificity. Before sequencing, viral peptide pools were used by the ViraFEST assay to expand antigen-specific CD4+ T cells. Cultured cells yielded isolated CD4+ T cells after 10 days. Either the mRNA-1273 or the BNT162b2 vaccine was given to participants as two doses. Sequencing was performed on CD4+ T cells from PBMCs cultured with HCoV-229E spike peptides, taken after COVID-19 vaccination. The receptors come from a human donor who received a COVID-19 vaccine.

The chain couples TRBV3-1 (or the pseudogene TRBV3-2) to TRBJ2-3, with D tentatively TRBD1 (5 bases). CDR3 size: 14 residues. Germline-derived CDR1 and CDR2 are LGHDT and YNNKEL (reference sequence). Trimming left V 4 bases short and J 0 bases short, with 8 bases between. The DNA for the CDR3 is TGTGCCAGCAGCCCCAGGACAAGCACAGATACGCAGTATTTT. Its protein product is CASSPRTSTDTQYF.

The chain recombines TRBV9 with TRBJ2-2; D is possibly TRBD1 or TRBD2 (6 bases each). The CDR3 covers 15 residues. The germline gives CDR1 SGDLS, CDR2 YYNGEE. The V end lost 6 bases, the J end lost 0 bases, and 12 bases lay between the germline ends. The CDR3 reads CASTRGHPNTGELFF. The DNA for the CDR3 is TGTGCCAGCACACGGGGGCACCCGAACACCGGGGAGCTGTTTTTT.

This clone was seen only once. V usage is TRBV2 and J usage is TRBJ2-1; D may be TRBD1 (6 bases). This CDR3 spans 14 amino acids. Trimming removed 8 bases at V and 0 bases at J, with 11 bases between. In germline, CDR1 is SNHLY, CDR2 FYNNEI. The CDR3 is CASHRATSYNEQFF. The CDR3 DNA is TGTGCCAGCCACAGGGCCACCTCCTACAATGAGCAGTTCTTC. The whole variable domain, filled in from reference TRBV2 and TRBJ2-1, reads EPEVTQTPSHQVTQMGQEVILRCVPISNHLYFYWYRQILGQKVEFLVSFYNNEISEKSEIFDDQFSVERPDGSNFTLKIRSTKLEDSAMYFCASHRATSYNEQFFGPGTRLTVL.

The chain uses TRBV11-2 and TRBJ2-7; 7 nucleotides align to TRBD1. J lost 2 bases, V lost 1 base, and 5 bases had no gene match. The CDR3 totals 15 residues. Germline values: CDR1 SGHAT, CDR2 FQNNGV. The CDR3 sequence: CASSLARGSTYEQYV. The CDR3 nucleotides read TGTGCCAGCAGCTTAGCCAGGGGGAGCACCTACGAGCAGTACGTC.

V and J are TRBV5-6 and TRBJ1-5, with 7 positions matching TRBD1. Germline V gene data show CDR1 as SGHDT and CDR2 as YYEEEE. V trimming: 4 bases; J trimming: 5 bases; junction bases outside the gene matches: 3. This CDR3 has 13 residues. CDR3: CASSRTGDQPQHF. CDR3 coding DNA: TGTGCCAGCAGCCGGACAGGAGATCAGCCCCAGCATTTT.

V gene TRBV5-1 combines with J gene TRBJ2-7; TRBD1 is a possible D gene (6 bases). The CDR3 contains 13 residues. V was pared by 4 bases and J by 5 bases, with 13 bases between. Germline CDR1 reads SGHRS; CDR2 reads YFSETQ. The CDR3 is CASSDTGSHEQYV. In DNA, the CDR3 is TGCGCCAGCAGCGACACAGGGTCCCACGAGCAGTACGTC.

The chain links TRBV15 to TRBJ1-4; D is perhaps TRBD1 (5 bases). Trimming cost V 3 bases and J 7 bases, with 15 bases left between them. Germline CDR1 is LNHNV and CDR2 is YYDKDF (reference sequence). The CDR3 totals 15 residues. CDR3 sequence (DNA): TGTGCCACCAGCAGTGCCCATCAGAGGGGTGAAAAACTGTTTTTT. Its protein product is CATSSAHQRGEKLFF.

This clone was counted a few times. V is TRBV5-5 and J is TRBJ2-1, with 12 positions matching TRBD2. The CDR3 is 17 amino acids. Germline CDR1 and CDR2: SGHKS and YYEKEE (reference sequence). The trim removed 0 bases at V and 4 bases at J, leaving 5 bases unmatched. CDR3 bases: TGTGCCAGCAGCTTGGTACTAGCGGGGGGCATTTACAATGAGCAGTTCTTC. Translating gives CASSLVLAGGIYNEQFF.

In this sample, this clone turned up once. In DNA form, the CDR3 reads TGCGCCAGCAGCTCGGCCTTGGGGGGAGGGACAGATACGCAGTATTTT. Encoded protein: CASSSALGGGTDTQYF. The V gene is TRBV5-1, the J gene TRBJ2-3; 7 nucleotides match TRBD2. V shed 3 bases, J shed 3 bases, and the junction held 10 bases outside the gene matches. Germline V gene data show CDR1 as SGHRS and CDR2 as YFSETQ. This CDR3 has 16 residues. The complete variable domain, with remaining parts taken from reference TRBV5-1 and TRBJ2-3, reads KAGVTQTPRYLIKTRGQQVTLSCSPISGHRSVSWYQQTPGQGLQFLFEYFSETQRNKGNFPGRFSGRQFSNSRSEMNVSTLELGDSALYLCASSSALGGGTDTQYFGPGTRLTVL.

This clone was detected only once. The V and J genes are TRBV5-1 and TRBJ1-1, with D perhaps TRBD1 (5 bases). Germline lookup yields CDR1 SGHRS and CDR2 YFSETQ. There are 13 residues in the CDR3. V was cut by 4 bases and J by 11 bases, with 18 bases left in between. This chain's CDR3 is CASSTGTSTGAFF. The CDR3 DNA reads TGCGCCAGCAGCACCGGGACCTCAACGGGGGCTTTCTTT.

This clone was detected only a few times. The genes are TRBV7-3 and TRBJ2-7, with 9 bases aligning to TRBD1. Germline loops: CDR1 SGHTA, CDR2 FQGTGA. V was clipped by 4 bases and J by 2 bases; unmatched bases: 9. The CDR3 totals 16 residues. This chain's CDR3 is CASSCPRDRVPYEQYV. CDR3 bases: TGTGCCAGCAGCTGCCCCCGGGACAGGGTACCCTACGAGCAGTACGTC.

The V and J genes are TRBV7-2 and TRBJ2-1; tentatively, D is TRBD1 (6 bases). V gave up 4 bases and J gave up 7 bases, with 17 bases separating them. This CDR3 is built from 15 residues. Germline V lookup: CDR1 SGHTA, CDR2 FQGNSA. The CDR3 DNA follows: TGTGCCAGCAGCTCAACAGGGCTCCGAGGGAATGAGCAGTTCTTC. Translating it yields CASSSTGLRGNEQFF. Drawing the rest from reference TRBV7-2 and TRBJ2-1, the complete variable domain is GAGVSQSPSNKVTEKGKDVELRCDPISGHTALYWYRQSLGQGLEFLIYFQGNSAPDKSGLPSDRFSAERTGGSVSTLTIQRTQQEDSAVYLCASSSTGLRGNEQFFGPGTRLTVL.

This clone has just a few counts. V usage is TRBV10-3 and J usage is TRBJ2-5; D gene uncertain. Germline V gene data show CDR1 as ENHRY and CDR2 as SYGVKD. This CDR3 contains 13 residues. Between the trimmed V and J ends, which lost 3 bases and 5 bases, there was a span of 10 bases. CDR3 in DNA: TGTGCCATCAGTGATGGTGGGTCGGAGACCCAGTACTTC. It is translated as CAISDGGSETQYF.

V and J are TRBV11-1 and TRBJ2-1; TRBD1 matches at 8 bases. The V and J ends lost 5 bases and 9 bases, in that order; junction bases with no gene match: 6. Germline CDR1 reads SGHAT; CDR2 reads FQDESV (reference sequence). This CDR3 region has 13 residues. CDR3 sequence reads: CASSTRQGFEQFF. As DNA, the CDR3 is TGTGCCAGCAGCACGCGACAGGGGTTTGAGCAGTTCTTC.

This clone was counted a single time. The CDR3 loop reads CASSYATDRGPPLPEAFF. CDR3 bases: TGTGCCAGCAGTTACGCGACGGACAGGGGCCCTCCCTTGCCTGAAGCTTTCTTT. V is TRBV6-2 or TRBV6-3 and J is TRBJ1-1, with TRBD1 matching over 9 bases. Germline CDR1 is MNHEY and CDR2 is SVGEGT. The CDR3 extends over 18 amino acids. Trimming took 2 bases from V and 6 from J; bases not matched to a gene: 16.

This clone was detected a few times. The chain recombines TRBV27 with TRBJ1-4; D is possibly TRBD1 (6 bases). Germline V CDR1 and CDR2: MNHEY, SMNVEV (reference sequence). V shed 7 bases and J shed 2 bases, with 20 bases lying between them. The CDR3 extends over 17 amino acids. In DNA, the CDR3 is TGTGCCAGCATGCCAACAGGGCGAGTTGTTACTAATGAAAAACTGTTTTTT. Protein: CASMPTGRVVTNEKLFF. The full variable domain, completed using reference TRBV27 and TRBJ1-4, is EAQVTQNPRYLITVTGKKLTVTCSQNMNHEYMSWYRQDPGLGLRQIYYSMNVEVTDKGDVPEGYKVSRKEKRNFPLILESPSPNQTSLYFCASMPTGRVVTNEKLFFGSGTQLSVL.

This clone has only a few counts. The chain is built from TRBV5-5 and TRBJ2-2, with D hard to call. The CDR3 is 16 amino acids. Germline CDR1 and CDR2: SGHKS and YYEKEE (reference sequence). V lost 3 bases to trimming and J lost 2 bases, with 14 bases between them. CDR3 protein: CASSSPAQINTGELFF. The CDR3 DNA reads TGTGCCAGCAGCTCCCCGGCACAGATAAACACCGGGGAGCTGTTTTTT.

To note about this clone: The sample holds other DNA sequences that translate to the same CDR3. The chain combines TRBV27 with TRBJ2-5, with 7 bases lining up with TRBD2. This CDR3 is built from 15 residues. Germline V gene data show CDR1 as MNHEY and CDR2 as SMNVEV (reference sequence). The ends lost 7 bases at V and 2 bases at J; junction bases unmatched: 10. The CDR3 region is CASIRPRGEQETQYF. CDR3 DNA: TGTGCCAGCATCCGGCCCCGGGGGGAACAAGAGACCCAGTACTTC.

CDR3 in amino acids: CASSLQGYGGTGELFF. The DNA of the CDR3 is TGTGCCAGCAGCCTACAGGGTTACGGAGGGACCGGGGAGCTGTTTTTT. The chain joins TRBV27 to TRBJ2-2; perhaps D is TRBD1 or TRBD2 (6 bases each). The germline gives CDR1 MNHEY, CDR2 SMNVEV (reference sequence). V dropped 6 bases and J dropped 5 bases, with 19 bases sitting between them. The CDR3 covers 16 residues.

This chain uses TRBV2 with TRBJ1-1; 8 bases are shared with TRBD1. In germline, CDR1 is SNHLY, CDR2 FYNNEI. Losses at the gene ends were 8 bases for V and 3 bases for J; bases not matched to a gene: 8. There are 14 residues in the CDR3. The CDR3 loop reads CASFTGGGHTEAFF. The CDR3 DNA reads TGTGCCAGCTTTACAGGGGGAGGGCACACTGAAGCTTTCTTT.